This section outlines one T cell receptor (beta chain) sequence together with its context. Its antigen is currently unknown. Reverse transcription of extracted RNA yielded cDNA, which provided the sequencing template. Assay used: immunoSEQ multiplex PCR; TCRdb lists only in-frame clones, some missing. Among about 140,000 clones listed, around 51% were seen once. Sampling of alopecia areata patients yielded lesional scalp punch biopsies as well as peripheral blood. This sample stems from a study of CD8+ T cells in alopecia areata. The CDR3 contains 14 residues. The V gene's germline CDR1 is ENHRY and CDR2 SYGVKD. V gave up 4 bases and J gave up 9 bases; unmatched junction bases: 4. The study, taken as a whole, reports: Lesional scalp, notably in alopecia totalis/universalis, had clonality above that of normal scalp. Possibly as an HLA-related effect, TCR sharing across patients appeared less clear than in mice.

J is TRBJ2-1 and V is TRBV10-3, with 12 bases fitting TRBD2. Sequencing used CD4+ T cells sorted from blood, obtained at week 0. The sequence was obtained from a human donor with alopecia areata. The CDR3 loop reads CAISGLAGETEQFF. In DNA, the CDR3 is TGTGCCATCAGTGGACTAGCGGGAGAAACTGAGCAGTTCTTC.